The clone carrying this TCR beta chain was picked up a small number of times. What it binds is unknown. The record originates from a study of T-cell memory formation after mild COVID-19. Study background: The TCR clusters were mostly specific to one donor. General study findings and limits: Whereas later expanders leaned CD4+, clones contracting day 15 to 85 showed a balanced CD4/CD8 makeup. In second-wave clones peaking day 37, SARS-CoV-2 specificity remained unconfirmed.

CDR1 and CDR2 (germline): ENHRY, SYGVKD. Trimming pared 7 bases from V and 3 bases from J, leaving 10 bases between. The CDR3 consists of 13 residues. TCRdb called the 5' RACE reads again in MiXCR, with one record for every CDR3 protein. Among a few hundred thousand distinct CDR3 sequences listed, around 27% were seen once. The rearrangement joins TRBV10-3 to TRBJ1-5; no reliable D call. The clonotype comes from an adult woman who had mild COVID-19 (a few samples of this study predate the infection). Cell type and time point are not known. The source material was PBMCs or a T cell subset sorted from them (not recorded which). The CDR3 spells CAITGGINQPQHF. The CDR3 coding sequence is TGTGCCATCACGGGAGGTATCAATCAGCCCCAGCATTTT.